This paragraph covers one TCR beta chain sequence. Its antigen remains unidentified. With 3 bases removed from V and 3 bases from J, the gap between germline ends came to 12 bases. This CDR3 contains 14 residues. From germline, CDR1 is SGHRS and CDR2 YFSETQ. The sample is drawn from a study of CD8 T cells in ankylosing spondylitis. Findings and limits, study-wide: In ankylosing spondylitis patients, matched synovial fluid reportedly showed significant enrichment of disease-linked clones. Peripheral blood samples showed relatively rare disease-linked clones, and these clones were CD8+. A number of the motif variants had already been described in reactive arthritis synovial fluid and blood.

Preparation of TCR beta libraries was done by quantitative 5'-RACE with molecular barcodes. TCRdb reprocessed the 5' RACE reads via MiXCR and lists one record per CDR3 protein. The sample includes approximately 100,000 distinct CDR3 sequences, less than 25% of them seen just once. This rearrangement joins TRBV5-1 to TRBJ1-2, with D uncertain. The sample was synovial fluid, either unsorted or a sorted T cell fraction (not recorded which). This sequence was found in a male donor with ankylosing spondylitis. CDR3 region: CASSSTEGHYGYTF. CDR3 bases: TGCGCCAGCAGCTCGACGGAAGGTCACTATGGCTACACCTTC.